This TCR beta chain appears in the sequencing data of a study of Ad26.COV2.S vaccination and SARS-CoV-2 variants. Germline V CDR1 and CDR2: MNHEY, SVGAGI. V gave up 4 bases and J gave up 2 bases; unmatched junction bases: 7. The CDR3 loop spans 15 amino acids. Specified treatment: roughly 18 received Ad26.COV2.S at low or high dose, single or two shots; five or six received placebo; per-sample allocation not given. Each sample was drawn 63 days after the first injection (of vaccine or placebo). TCRdb keeps only in-frame clones here, not all; method: immunoSEQ multiplex PCR. The sample shows roughly 700,000 clones, roughly 90% of them seen only once.

Sequencing used peripheral blood, obtained in a trial of Ad26.COV2.S vaccine versus placebo. The chain joins TRBV6-5 to TRBJ2-7; 8 nucleotides align to TRBD1. This clonotype originated in a person aged 18-65 years who received the Ad26.COV2.S COVID-19 vaccine or a placebo. CDR3 region: CASSFTRTGPYEQYF. In nucleotides, the CDR3 is TGTGCCAGCAGTTTCACTAGGACAGGGCCCTACGAGCAGTACTTC.